A single sample is the source of the 26 T cell receptor beta chains below, sequenced in a study of blood T cell repertoires in COVID-19. The table came from immunoSEQ multiplex PCR; TCRdb's copy has only in-frame clones and leaves some out. The table lists some 240,000 clones, 84% of them singletons. Material for sequencing was peripheral blood. The origin of the receptors is a woman between 35 and 50 years old who had recovered from COVID-19.

CDR3 in amino acids: CASRRGLSMGSPLHF. The CDR3 region has the DNA TGTGCCAGCAGGCGAGGCTTATCGATGGGTTCACCCCTCCACTTT. The V gene is TRBV13, the J gene TRBJ1-6; D not resolved. The germline gives CDR1 PRHDT, CDR2 FYEKMQ (reference sequence). The CDR3 runs 15 residues. The V end lost 6 bases, the J end lost 9 bases, and 18 bases lay between the germline ends.

V is TRBV7-9 and J is TRBJ2-5, with TRBD1 matching 9 bases. The CDR3 extends over 15 amino acids. V gave up 5 bases and J gave up 5 bases; unmatched junction bases: 9. Germline lookup yields CDR1 SEHNR and CDR2 FQNEAQ (reference sequence). CDR3 sequence (DNA): TGTGCCAGCAGCGGGGGGACAGGGAATCGGGAGACCCAGTACTTC. Protein: CASSGGTGNRETQYF.

The chain links TRBV20-1 to TRBJ2-7; D gene unclear. The CDR3 extends over 11 amino acids. Germline V lookup: CDR1 DFQATT, CDR2 SNEGSKA (reference sequence). V lost 5 bases and J lost 8, with 13 bases in between. CDR3 sequence: CSAGGADKQYF. The CDR3 DNA reads as TGCAGTGCTGGTGGAGCAGACAAGCAGTACTTC.

The chain uses TRBV30 and TRBJ1-2; D uncertain. V shed 2 bases and J shed 4 bases, with 11 bases lying between them. The CDR3 spans 13 residues. The germline gives CDR1 GTSNPN, CDR2 SVGIG (reference sequence). The CDR3 DNA is TGTGCCTGGAGTTGGCGTAGGAGCTATGGCTACACCTTC. Amino acid sequence: CAWSWRRSYGYTF.

The rearrangement uses TRBV6-5 and TRBJ2-2; 9 bases agree with TRBD1. V lost 4 bases and J lost 3; bases outside the gene matches: 6. The length of the CDR3 is 16 residues. Germline-derived CDR1 and CDR2 are MNHEY and SVGAGI. CDR3 region: CASSSTGGADTGELFF. The CDR3 bases are TGTGCCAGCAGTTCCACAGGGGGCGCGGACACCGGGGAGCTGTTTTTT.

In DNA, the CDR3 is TGTGCCACCAGTGACCTCCTGACGGGACACCTCATTCCGATGAACACTGAAGCTTTCTTT. Encoded protein: CATSDLLTGHLIPMNTEAFF. J is TRBJ1-1 and V is TRBV24-1; perhaps TRBD1 as D (6 bases). The germline V and J ends were trimmed by 4 bases and 0 bases, with 26 bases remaining between them. CDR1 and CDR2 (germline): KGHDR, SFDVKD. This CDR3 has 20 amino acids.

The chain carries TRBV29-1 and TRBJ1-4; D is uncertain. The V gene's germline CDR1 is SQVTM and CDR2 ANQGSEA. The CDR3 runs 14 residues. V was shortened by 5 bases and J by 3 bases, with 13 bases between the two germline ends. This CDR3 reads CSVRLAGSNEKLFF. In DNA form, the CDR3 reads TGCAGCGTTAGGTTGGCAGGCTCTAATGAAAAACTGTTTTTT.

The CDR3 DNA is TGTGCCAGCAGTTATTACAGGGGTTCTAATGAAAAACTGTTTTTT. This gives the protein CASSYYRGSNEKLFF. The chain combines TRBV6-5 with TRBJ1-4, with 7 bases that match TRBD1. The trim removed 3 bases at V and 3 bases at J, leaving 4 bases unmatched. The CDR3 runs 15 residues. From germline, CDR1 is MNHEY and CDR2 SVGAGI.

The rearrangement links TRBV10-3 to TRBJ1-2, with D unresolved. This CDR3 is built from 12 residues. Germline lookup yields CDR1 ENHRY and CDR2 SYGVKD. V lost 6 bases to trimming and J lost 8 bases, with 13 bases between them. Written as DNA, the CDR3 is TGTGCCATCAGCGCGGACTCACTGGGCTACACCTTC. As protein: CAISADSLGYTF.

V gene TRBV2 combines with J gene TRBJ1-4; 9 bases line up with TRBD1. Germline V lookup: CDR1 SNHLY, CDR2 FYNNEI. The length of the CDR3 is 14 residues. With V trimmed by 6 bases and J by 8 bases, 7 bases remained unmatched. The CDR3, as DNA: TGTGCCAGCAGAGAACAGGGGGCTTGGGAAAAACTGTTTTTT. It codes for CASREQGAWEKLFF.

The chain couples TRBV4-1 to TRBJ1-6; tentative D call: TRBD1 (6 bases). V lost 4 bases and J lost 10, with 20 bases in between. CDR3 length equals 16 residues. CDR1 is MGHRA and CDR2 is YSYEKL in the germline V gene. CDR3 residues: CASSPTPQGIGSPLHF. The CDR3 bases are TGCGCCAGCAGCCCTACCCCCCAGGGGATAGGATCACCCCTCCACTTT.

The V and J genes are TRBV5-4 and TRBJ2-3; D perhaps matches TRBD2 (5 bases). This CDR3 comprises 15 residues. From germline, CDR1 is SGHNT and CDR2 YYREEE (reference sequence). V was shortened by 4 bases and J by 2 bases, with 14 bases between the two germline ends. The CDR3: CASSPLSDYTDTQYF. The CDR3 DNA reads TGTGCCAGCAGCCCCCTCTCCGACTACACAGATACGCAGTATTTT.

This chain's CDR3 is CASSFHPGRTEAFF. For the CDR3, the DNA is TGTGCCAGCAGTTTCCATCCAGGGCGCACTGAAGCTTTCTTT. The chain joins TRBV28 to TRBJ1-1, with a possible D match to TRBD1 (5 bases). The CDR3 is 14 residues long. V lost 3 bases to trimming and J lost 4 bases, with 12 bases between them. Germline V CDR1 and CDR2: MDHEN, SYDVKM.

The CDR3 sequence: CASSPTSDEQYF. The CDR3 region has the DNA TGTGCCAGCAGCCCCACTAGCGACGAGCAGTACTTC. The gene calls are TRBV3-1 (or the pseudogene TRBV3-2) and TRBJ2-7; 7 nucleotides agree with TRBD2. The CDR3 spans 12 residues. The junction had 2 bases not matched to a gene; V was cut back by 4 bases and J by 5 bases. Germline V gives CDR1 LGHDT, CDR2 YNNKEL (reference sequence).

The chain links TRBV7-6 to TRBJ2-1, with 10 bases lining up with TRBD2. CDR1 is SGHVS, CDR2 FNYEAQ, per germline. The J segment lost 8 bases and the V segment lost 5 bases, leaving 12 bases of the junction unmatched. The length of the CDR3 is 16 residues. CDR3 sequence: CASSLSGGAGGDEQFF. In DNA, the CDR3 is TGTGCCAGCAGCCTAAGCGGGGGGGCCGGAGGCGATGAGCAGTTCTTC.

This chain connects TRBV28 to TRBJ1-2; the D gene is possibly TRBD1 (5 bases). Germline CDR1 MDHEN, CDR2 SYDVKM. The CDR3 spans 11 residues. V was trimmed by 6 bases and J by 8 bases, leaving 10 bases between them. CDR3 nucleotides: TGTGCCAGCAGGGGGCCGCGAGGCTACACCTTC. Residues: CASRGPRGYTF.

This chain's CDR3 is CASSLGSGGAADTQYF. The CDR3 region has the DNA TGCGCCAGCAGCTTGGGCAGCGGGGGGGCCGCGGATACGCAGTATTTT. V is TRBV5-1 and J is TRBJ2-3, with 10 bases lining up with TRBD2. Germline CDR1 is SGHRS and CDR2 is YFSETQ. The V gene end was trimmed by 0 bases and the J gene end by 6 bases; junction bases not matched to a gene: 7. The CDR3 is made up of 16 amino acids.

This chain connects TRBV9 to TRBJ2-5; no firm D call. The ends were cut back, 4 bases at V and 5 bases at J, with 15 bases in the middle. The CDR3 consists of 14 residues. Germline V gene data show CDR1 as SGDLS and CDR2 as YYNGEE. CDR3 sequence: CASSPRGDWETQYF. Written as DNA, the CDR3 is TGTGCCAGCAGCCCCAGAGGTGACTGGGAGACCCAGTACTTC.

The chain combines TRBV19 with TRBJ2-2; D is possibly TRBD1 (6 bases). V shed 4 bases and J shed 1 base, with 7 bases lying between them. Germline CDR1 is LNHDA and CDR2 is SQIVND (reference sequence). The CDR3 length is 14 residues. The CDR3 is CASSTTGNTGELFF. Written as DNA, the CDR3 is TGTGCCAGTAGTACGACAGGGAACACCGGGGAGCTGTTTTTT.

The chain uses TRBV29-1 and TRBJ2-7; 7 nucleotides line up with TRBD2. Germline V lookup: CDR1 SQVTM, CDR2 ANQGSEA. Trimming at V came to 7 bases and at J to 5 bases, leaving 11 bases not matched to a gene. This CDR3 has 13 amino acids. In nucleotides, the CDR3 is TGCAGCGGAGCGGGGACCGCTTTAGACGAGCAGTACTTC. It yields the protein CSGAGTALDEQYF.

The chain employs TRBV11-3 and TRBJ2-3; D is perhaps TRBD1 (5 bases). CDR1 SGHNT and CDR2 YENEEA come from the germline V gene. Trimming cost V 2 bases and J 0 bases, with 12 bases left between them. The CDR3 contains 16 residues. The CDR3, as DNA: TGTGCCAGCAGCTTACGACAGTTCAATAGCACAGATACGCAGTATTTT. Translation: CASSLRQFNSTDTQYF.

The chain carries TRBV7-9 and TRBJ2-3; a possible D gene is TRBD2 (6 bases). Trimming shortened V by 4 bases and J by 2 bases, and 10 bases separated the two germline ends. The CDR3 is made up of 14 amino acids. Germline V gene data show CDR1 as SEHNR and CDR2 as FQNEAQ (reference sequence). CDR3 region: CASSSRDFTDTQYF. The CDR3 DNA follows: TGTGCCAGCAGCTCTCGGGACTTCACAGATACGCAGTATTTT.

The chain joins TRBV7-2 to TRBJ2-5; D is perhaps TRBD2 (6 bases). The V gene lost 3 bases and the J gene lost 4 bases, with 18 bases spanning the gap. Germline CDR1 and CDR2: SGHTA and FQGNSA. The CDR3 length is 16 residues. The CDR3 coding sequence is TGTGCCAGCAGCTTTTCCGGGACTCGCGGGCGAGAGACCCAGTACTTC. It specifies CASSFSGTRGRETQYF.

The chain is built from TRBV7-7 and TRBJ1-4; TRBD1 is a possible D gene (5 bases). Trimming pared 5 bases from V and 4 bases from J, leaving 14 bases between. The V gene's germline CDR1 is SSHAT and CDR2 FNYEAQ (reference sequence). The length of the CDR3 is 15 residues. CDR3 coding DNA: TGTGCCAGCAGCCCAGCACAGGCTTTTAATGAAAAACTGTTTTTT. Translated: CASSPAQAFNEKLFF.

The chain joins TRBV20-1 to TRBJ1-4, with D hard to call. This CDR3 comprises 11 residues. CDR1 DFQATT and CDR2 SNEGSKA come from the germline V gene (reference sequence). V lost 5 bases and J lost 5, with 6 bases in between. CDR3 loop: CSARSNEKLFF. DNA for the CDR3: TGCAGTGCTCGGTCAAATGAAAAACTGTTTTTT.

The genes are TRBV7-9 and TRBJ2-7, with TRBD1 matching 11 bases. Germline V lookup: CDR1 SEHNR, CDR2 FQNEAQ (reference sequence). The length of the CDR3 is 15 residues. The V segment lost 3 bases and the J segment 6 bases; nucleotides outside the gene matches: 7. The CDR3 bases are TGTGCCAGCAGCTTGGGGGACAGGGGGTTCGTCGAGCAGTACTTC. Residues: CASSLGDRGFVEQYF. Together with reference TRBV7-9 and TRBJ2-7, the CDR3 gives the full variable domain: DTGVSQNPRHKITKRGQNVTFRCDPISEHNRLYWYRQTLGQGPEFLTYFQNEAQLEKSRLLSDRFSAERPKGSFSTLEIQRTEQGDSAMYLCASSLGDRGFVEQYFGPGTRLTVT.